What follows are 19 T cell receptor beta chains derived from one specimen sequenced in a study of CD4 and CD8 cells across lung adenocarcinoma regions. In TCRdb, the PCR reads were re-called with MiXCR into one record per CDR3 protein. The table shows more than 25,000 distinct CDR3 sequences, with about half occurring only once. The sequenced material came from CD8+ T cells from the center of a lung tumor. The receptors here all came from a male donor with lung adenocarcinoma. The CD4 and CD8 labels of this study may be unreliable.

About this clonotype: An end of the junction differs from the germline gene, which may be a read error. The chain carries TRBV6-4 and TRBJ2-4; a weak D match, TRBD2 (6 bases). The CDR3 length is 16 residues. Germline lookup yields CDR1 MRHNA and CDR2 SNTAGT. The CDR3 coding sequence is TGTGCCAGCCGCGACTCGGGGCGGGGAGCCGAAAACACTCAGTACTTC. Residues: CASRDSGRGAENTQYF.

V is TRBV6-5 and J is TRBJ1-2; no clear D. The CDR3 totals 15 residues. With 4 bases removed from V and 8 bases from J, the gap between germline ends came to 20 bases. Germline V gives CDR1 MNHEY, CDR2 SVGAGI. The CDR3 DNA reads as TGTGCCAGCAGTTTAAAGGGAGGGAGACTTCACGGCTACACCTTC. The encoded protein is CASSLKGGRLHGYTF.

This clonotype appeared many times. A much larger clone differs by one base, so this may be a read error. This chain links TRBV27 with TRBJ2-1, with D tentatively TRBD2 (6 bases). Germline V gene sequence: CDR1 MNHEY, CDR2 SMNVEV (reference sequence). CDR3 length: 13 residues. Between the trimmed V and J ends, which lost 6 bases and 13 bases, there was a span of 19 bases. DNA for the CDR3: TGTGCCAGCAGCGTCCTCGGGACTCCCGACCAGTTCTTC. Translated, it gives CASSVLGTPDQFF.

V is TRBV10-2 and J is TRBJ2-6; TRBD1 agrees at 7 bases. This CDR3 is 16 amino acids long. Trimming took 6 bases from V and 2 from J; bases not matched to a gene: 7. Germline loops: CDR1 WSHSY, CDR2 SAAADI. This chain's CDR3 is CASSPAQGAGANVLTF. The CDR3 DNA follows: TGCGCCAGCAGCCCCGCGCAGGGGGCTGGGGCCAACGTCCTGACTTTC.

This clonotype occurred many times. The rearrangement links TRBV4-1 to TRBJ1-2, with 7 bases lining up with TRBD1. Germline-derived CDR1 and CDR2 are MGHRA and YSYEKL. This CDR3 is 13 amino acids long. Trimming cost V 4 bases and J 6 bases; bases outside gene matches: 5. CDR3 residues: CASSPTGANGYTF. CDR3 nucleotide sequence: TGCGCCAGCAGCCCAACAGGGGCCAATGGCTACACCTTC.

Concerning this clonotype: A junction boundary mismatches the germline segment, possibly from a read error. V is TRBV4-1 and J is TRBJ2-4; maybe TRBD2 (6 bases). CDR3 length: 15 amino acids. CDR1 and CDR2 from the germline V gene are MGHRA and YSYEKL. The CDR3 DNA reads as TGCGCCAGCAGCCCGGGGGTCTGGGTCACAAATACTCAGTATTTC. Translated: CASSPGVWVTNTQYF.

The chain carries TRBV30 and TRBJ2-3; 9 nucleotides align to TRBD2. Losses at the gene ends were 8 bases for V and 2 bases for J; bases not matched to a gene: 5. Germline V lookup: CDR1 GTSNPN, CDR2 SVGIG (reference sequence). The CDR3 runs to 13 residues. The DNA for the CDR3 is TGTGCCCGCCGGACTAGCGCCACAGATACGCAGTATTTT. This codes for CARRTSATDTQYF. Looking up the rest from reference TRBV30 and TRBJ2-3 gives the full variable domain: SQTIHQWPATLVQPVGSPLSLECTVEGTSNPNLYWYRQAAGRGLQLLFYSVGIGQISSEVPQNLSASRPQDRQFILSSKKLLLSDSGFYLCARRTSATDTQYFGPGTRLTVL.

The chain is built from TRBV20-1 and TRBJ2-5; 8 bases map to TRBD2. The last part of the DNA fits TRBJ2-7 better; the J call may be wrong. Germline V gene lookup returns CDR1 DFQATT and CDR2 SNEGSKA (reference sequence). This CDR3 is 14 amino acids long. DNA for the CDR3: TGCAGTGCGGCCAGCGGGAGCAGAGGGGGCGAGCAGTACTTC. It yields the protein CSAASGSRGGEQYF.

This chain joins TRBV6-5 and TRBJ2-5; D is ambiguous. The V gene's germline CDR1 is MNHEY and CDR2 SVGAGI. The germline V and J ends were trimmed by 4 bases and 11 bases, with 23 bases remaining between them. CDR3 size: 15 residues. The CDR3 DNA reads TGTGCCAGCAGTTTGGCGCCCCCTGGATACAATGAGCAGTACTTC. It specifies CASSLAPPGYNEQYF.

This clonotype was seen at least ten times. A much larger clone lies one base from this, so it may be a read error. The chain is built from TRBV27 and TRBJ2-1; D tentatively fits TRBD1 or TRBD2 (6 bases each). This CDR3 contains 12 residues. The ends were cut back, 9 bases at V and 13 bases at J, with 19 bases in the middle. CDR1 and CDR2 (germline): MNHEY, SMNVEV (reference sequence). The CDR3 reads CASRTAAGTQFF. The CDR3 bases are TGTGCCAGTAGGACAGCCGCGGGGACCCAGTTCTTC.

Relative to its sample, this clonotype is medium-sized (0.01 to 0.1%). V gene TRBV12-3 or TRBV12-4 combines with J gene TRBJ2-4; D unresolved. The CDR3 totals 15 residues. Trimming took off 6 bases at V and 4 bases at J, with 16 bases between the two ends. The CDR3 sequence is CASSSRNTRKNIQYF. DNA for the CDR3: TGTGCCAGCAGCAGTAGGAACACACGAAAAAACATTCAGTACTTC.

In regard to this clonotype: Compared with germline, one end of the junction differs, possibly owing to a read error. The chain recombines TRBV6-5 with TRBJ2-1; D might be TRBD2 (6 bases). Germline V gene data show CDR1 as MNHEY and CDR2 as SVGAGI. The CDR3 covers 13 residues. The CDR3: CASSCAIPGELFF. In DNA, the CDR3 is TGTGCCAGCAGTTGTGCGATCCCGGGGGAGCTGTTTTTC.

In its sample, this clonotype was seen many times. The CDR3 DNA sequence: TGTGCCAGCAGCGATACTAGCGGGAGCACCAATGAGCAGTTCTTC. Protein product: CASSDTSGSTNEQFF. This chain links TRBV27 with TRBJ2-1; TRBD2 matches at 11 bases. Germline values: CDR1 MNHEY, CDR2 SMNVEV (reference sequence). CDR3 length: 15 amino acids. V lost 6 bases to trimming and J lost 6 bases; unmatched junction nucleotides: 7.

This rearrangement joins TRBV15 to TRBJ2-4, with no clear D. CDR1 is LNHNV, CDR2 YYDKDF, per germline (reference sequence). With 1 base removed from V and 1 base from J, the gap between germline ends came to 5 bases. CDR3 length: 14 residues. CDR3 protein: CATSRAGAKNIQYF. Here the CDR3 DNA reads TGTGCCACCAGCAGAGCCGGGGCCAAAAACATTCAGTACTTC.

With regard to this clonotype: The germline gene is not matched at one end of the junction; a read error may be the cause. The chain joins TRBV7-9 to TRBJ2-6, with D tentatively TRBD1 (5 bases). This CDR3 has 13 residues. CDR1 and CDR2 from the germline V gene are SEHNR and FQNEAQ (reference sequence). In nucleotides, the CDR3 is TGTGCCAGCAGCTTATCTGGGGCCAACGTCCTGTACTTC. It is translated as CASSLSGANVLYF.

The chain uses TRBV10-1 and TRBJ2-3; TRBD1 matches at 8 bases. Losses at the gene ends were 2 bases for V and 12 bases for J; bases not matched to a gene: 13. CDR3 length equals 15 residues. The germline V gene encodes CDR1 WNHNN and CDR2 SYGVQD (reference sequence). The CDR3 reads CASSEDQGAEDIQYF. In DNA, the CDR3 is TGCGCCAGCAGTGAGGATCAGGGGGCCGAGGATATTCAGTATTTT.

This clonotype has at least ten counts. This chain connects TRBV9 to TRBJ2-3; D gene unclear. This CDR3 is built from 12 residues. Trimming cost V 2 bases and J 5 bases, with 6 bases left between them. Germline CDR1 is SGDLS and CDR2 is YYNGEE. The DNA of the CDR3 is TGTGCCAGCAGCGTGGGTATAGATACGCAGTATTTT. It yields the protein CASSVGIDTQYF.

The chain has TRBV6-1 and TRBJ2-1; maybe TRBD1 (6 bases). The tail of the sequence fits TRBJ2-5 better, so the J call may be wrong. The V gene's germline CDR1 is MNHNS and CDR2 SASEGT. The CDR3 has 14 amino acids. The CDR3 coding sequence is TGTGCGAGGCGTGGGGGCCGTGCCCAACACACCCAGTACTTC. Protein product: CARRGGRAQHTQYF.

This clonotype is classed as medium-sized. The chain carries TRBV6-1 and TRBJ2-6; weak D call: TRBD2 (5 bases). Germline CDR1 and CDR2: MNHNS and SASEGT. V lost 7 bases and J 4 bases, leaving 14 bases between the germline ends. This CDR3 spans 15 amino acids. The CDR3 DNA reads TGTGCCAGCACCGGGCGGGCGACAGGGGCCAACGTCCTGACTTTC. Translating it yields CASTGRATGANVLTF.